The 25 T cell receptor beta chains presented below share a single source sample, sequenced in a study of control samples from healthy donors and cancer patients. Clones were sequenced by immunoSEQ multiplex PCR, and TCRdb holds only the in-frame ones, with some missing. This sample has over 45,000 clones, with about 92% found just once. Source material: PBMCs. The receptors here all came from a man aged 30 to 39 with colorectal cancer.

The chain combines TRBV6-5 with TRBJ1-6, with a tentative D call TRBD1 (5 bases). Looked up from germline, CDR1 is MNHEY and CDR2 is SVGAGI. Trimming cost V 6 bases and J 8 bases, with 11 bases left between them. This CDR3 spans 13 amino acids. DNA of the CDR3: TGTGCCAGCAGCGTAAAACAGGATTCACCCCTCCACTTT. It encodes CASSVKQDSPLHF.

The chain combines TRBV19 with TRBJ1-4; 9 nucleotides line up with TRBD1. The length of the CDR3 is 15 residues. CDR1 and CDR2 (germline): LNHDA, SQIVND (reference sequence). V was clipped by 6 bases and J by 8 bases; unmatched bases: 10. The CDR3 region is CASSRKQGAEEKLFF. CDR3 bases: TGTGCCAGTAGCAGAAAACAGGGGGCAGAGGAAAAACTGTTTTTT.

The chain carries TRBV7-2 and TRBJ2-5; 8 bases agree with TRBD2. CDR3 size: 14 residues. CDR1 is SGHTA, CDR2 FQGNSA, per germline. Germline trimming cut 5 bases from V and 1 base from J; bases unmatched to any gene: 3. The CDR3 region is CASSRTSTQETQYF. CDR3 DNA: TGTGCCAGCAGCCGGACTAGCACCCAAGAGACCCAGTACTTC.

The count of this clone is one. This rearrangement joins TRBV24-1 to TRBJ2-3; TRBD2 is a possible D gene (5 bases). From germline, CDR1 is KGHDR and CDR2 SFDVKD. Between the trimmed V and J ends, which lost 7 bases and 1 base, there was a span of 11 bases. CDR3 length equals 14 residues. The CDR3 sequence is CATRQKLGTDTQYF. The CDR3 DNA reads TGTGCCACCAGGCAAAAACTAGGCACAGATACGCAGTATTTT.

The chain recombines TRBV9 with TRBJ1-1; D is uncertain. CDR1 SGDLS and CDR2 YYNGEE come from the germline V gene. The CDR3 is 14 residues long. Trimming stripped 0 bases from V and 1 base from J, with 7 bases between. The CDR3 sequence: CASSVDLGNTEAFF. The CDR3 bases are TGTGCCAGCAGCGTAGATTTGGGGAACACTGAAGCTTTCTTT.

The DNA for the CDR3 is TGTGCCTGGAGTGCGGGGAGGGGGCGCTTCACTGAAGCTTTCTTT. Protein: CAWSAGRGRFTEAFF. This chain connects TRBV30 to TRBJ1-1, with 7 positions matching TRBD1. CDR1 is GTSNPN and CDR2 is SVGIG in the germline V gene (reference sequence). The CDR3 runs 15 residues. V gave up 1 base and J gave up 4 bases; unmatched junction bases: 9. The entire variable domain, with the rest obtained from reference TRBV30 and TRBJ1-1, is as follows: SQTIHQWPATLVQPVGSPLSLECTVEGTSNPNLYWYRQAAGRGLQLLFYSVGIGQISSEVPQNLSASRPQDRQFILSSKKLLLSDSGFYLCAWSAGRGRFTEAFFGQGTRLTVV.

This chain connects TRBV5-1 to TRBJ2-2; no reliable D call. This CDR3 has 13 residues. Germline loops: CDR1 SGHRS, CDR2 YFSETQ. Trimming took off 4 bases at V and 0 bases at J, with 4 bases between the two ends. CDR3 DNA: TGCGCCAGCAGCCCCTCGAACACCGGGGAGCTGTTTTTT. Encoded protein: CASSPSNTGELFF.

DNA for the CDR3: TGTGCCAGCAGCTCGGGACAGGGGGCGCGCACTGAAGCTTTCTTT. Translating gives CASSSGQGARTEAFF. This chain connects TRBV7-2 to TRBJ1-1; 12 bases align to TRBD1. There are 15 residues in the CDR3. The V gene's germline CDR1 is SGHTA and CDR2 FQGNSA. J lost 4 bases, V lost 4 bases, and 4 bases had no gene match.

The V call is TRBV30, the J call TRBJ1-1; no firm D call. CDR3 length: 12 amino acids. V was pared by 0 bases and J by 11 bases, with 13 bases between. The germline V gene encodes CDR1 GTSNPN and CDR2 SVGIG (reference sequence). CDR3 nucleotide sequence: TGTGCCTGGAGTGTATCTGGGCTGGGGGCTTTCTTT. Translation gives CAWSVSGLGAFF. Full variable domain (missing parts from reference TRBV30 and TRBJ1-1): SQTIHQWPATLVQPVGSPLSLECTVEGTSNPNLYWYRQAAGRGLQLLFYSVGIGQISSEVPQNLSASRPQDRQFILSSKKLLLSDSGFYLCAWSVSGLGAFFGQGTRLTVV.

There are a few counts of this clone. V and J are TRBV20-1 and TRBJ1-6, with 9 bases that match TRBD1. The CDR3 has 15 residues. J lost 8 bases, V lost 3 bases, and 8 bases had no gene match. CDR1 and CDR2 from the germline V gene are DFQATT and SNEGSKA (reference sequence). CDR3 in amino acids: CSASMTRDRDSPLHF. In nucleotides, the CDR3 is TGCAGTGCTAGTATGACTCGGGACAGGGATTCACCCCTCCACTTT.

This sequence joins TRBV19 and TRBJ2-3; 15 bases line up with TRBD2. V trimming: 5 bases; J trimming: 0 bases; junction bases outside the gene matches: 3. The CDR3 spans 17 residues. Germline-derived CDR1 and CDR2 are LNHDA and SQIVND (reference sequence). CDR3 DNA sequence: TGTGCCAGTAGTCGGGGACTAGCGGGGGGTAGCACAGATACGCAGTATTTT. Protein: CASSRGLAGGSTDTQYF.

This chain uses TRBV18 with TRBJ1-1; TRBD1 agrees at 7 bases. In germline, CDR1 is KGHSH, CDR2 LQKENI. Germline trimming cut 2 bases from V and 2 bases from J; bases unmatched to any gene: 5. CDR3 length equals 15 residues. Here the CDR3 DNA reads TGTGCCAGCTCACCATTAGGGACAGCCAACACTGAAGCTTTCTTT. Its protein is CASSPLGTANTEAFF.

The genes are TRBV30 and TRBJ1-2; the match to TRBD1 covers 7 bases. The CDR3 is 16 amino acids. V trimming: 6 bases; J trimming: 4 bases; junction bases outside the gene matches: 17. Germline-derived CDR1 and CDR2 are GTSNPN and SVGIG (reference sequence). This chain's CDR3 is CACPQGGQHGTYGYTF. CDR3 DNA: TGTGCCTGTCCCCAGGGGGGGCAGCACGGAACCTATGGCTACACCTTC.

The chain links TRBV6-5 to TRBJ2-5; the match to TRBD1 covers 8 bases. The CDR3 runs to 15 residues. V lost 2 bases to trimming and J lost 4 bases; unmatched junction nucleotides: 6. Germline V gene data show CDR1 as MNHEY and CDR2 as SVGAGI. CDR3 residues: CASSYQGTGLETQYF. The DNA of the CDR3 is TGTGCCAGCAGTTACCAGGGGACAGGTTTAGAGACCCAGTACTTC.

V and J are TRBV6-5 and TRBJ2-7; 9 positions match TRBD1. The CDR3 has 14 residues. V shed 6 bases and J 6 bases; nucleotides not matched to a gene: 9. Per germline, CDR1 MNHEY and CDR2 SVGAGI. Here the CDR3 DNA reads TGTGCCAGCAGACGGACAGGGGCGACGGGCGAGCAGTACTTC. It specifies CASRRTGATGEQYF.

In this sample, this clone turned up once. J is TRBJ1-6 and V is TRBV7-9; D call uncertain. The CDR3 has 14 amino acids. Looked up from germline, CDR1 is SEHNR and CDR2 is FQNEAQ (reference sequence). V was clipped by 4 bases and J by 6 bases, with 10 bases between them. The CDR3 nucleotides read TGTGCCAGCAGCTCGACACTCTTTAATTCACCCCTCCACTTT. This codes for CASSSTLFNSPLHF.

The CDR3 bases are TGTGCCAGCACCGCAGGACAGCTTGAAGCTTTCTTT. Residues: CASTAGQLEAFF. The V gene is TRBV11-2, the J gene TRBJ1-1, with D maybe TRBD1 (6 bases). With 7 bases removed from V and 7 bases from J, the gap between germline ends came to 13 bases. Germline assignment: CDR1 SGHAT and CDR2 FQNNGV. The CDR3 contains 12 residues.

The chain joins TRBV2 to TRBJ2-7, with D possibly called TRBD1 or TRBD2 (7 bases each). The V and J ends lost 5 bases and 0 bases respectively, with 17 bases between them. In germline, CDR1 is SNHLY, CDR2 FYNNEI. The CDR3 extends over 16 amino acids. As DNA, the CDR3 is TGTGCCAGCAGTCTGGGAGGGGGCGGAGTCTCCTACGAGCAGTACTTC. As protein: CASSLGGGGVSYEQYF.

About this clone: Sequence at one end of the junction differs from germline and may be a read error. The CDR3 region is CATSRVGLHNSYNSPPHF. The CDR3 bases are TGTGCCACCAGCAGAGTAGGCTTACATAACTCCTATAATTCACCCCCCCACTTT. The chain combines TRBV15 with TRBJ1-6; D is uncertain. This CDR3 spans 18 amino acids. The germline V gene has CDR1 LNHNV and CDR2 YYDKDF (reference sequence).

The rearrangement uses TRBV7-9 and TRBJ1-1, with 8 positions matching TRBD1. The junction had 4 bases not matched to a gene; V was cut back by 2 bases and J by 5 bases. From germline, CDR1 is SEHNR and CDR2 FQNEAQ (reference sequence). The CDR3 is made up of 14 amino acids. CDR3 protein: CASSLQGARTEAFF. The DNA for the CDR3 is TGTGCCAGCAGCTTACAGGGGGCTCGGACTGAAGCTTTCTTT.

The chain recombines TRBV19 with TRBJ2-3, with 12 bases matching TRBD2. Germline lookup yields CDR1 LNHDA and CDR2 SQIVND (reference sequence). CDR3 size: 16 residues. The trim removed 5 bases at V and 2 bases at J, leaving 5 bases unmatched. The CDR3 region is CASSPWTSGVTDTQYF. In DNA form, the CDR3 reads TGTGCCAGTAGTCCCTGGACTAGCGGGGTCACAGATACGCAGTATTTT.

This rearrangement joins TRBV19 to TRBJ2-2; 7 nucleotides line up with TRBD1. The CDR3 is made up of 15 amino acids. Germline V gene sequence: CDR1 LNHDA, CDR2 SQIVND (reference sequence). The ends lost 8 bases at V and 3 bases at J; junction bases unmatched: 9. The CDR3 sequence is CASGIRQGHTGELFF. The CDR3 bases are TGTGCCAGTGGAATTCGACAGGGACACACCGGGGAGCTGTTTTTT.

The V gene is TRBV7-9, the J gene TRBJ1-6, with D unresolved. The CDR3 extends over 12 amino acids. V was pared by 3 bases and J by 7 bases, with 4 bases between. The V gene's germline CDR1 is SEHNR and CDR2 FQNEAQ (reference sequence). The CDR3 protein is CASSFSNSPLHF. The CDR3 nucleotides are TGTGCCAGCAGCTTCTCAAATTCACCCCTCCACTTT.

Worth noting for this clone: The sample holds other DNA sequences that translate to the same CDR3. The chain recombines TRBV18 with TRBJ1-1; D gene unclear. The CDR3 is 13 amino acids. The ends were cut back, 5 bases at V and 1 base at J, with 8 bases in the middle. In germline, CDR1 is KGHSH, CDR2 LQKENI. Here the CDR3 reads CASSASKNTEAFF. CDR3 DNA sequence: TGTGCCAGCTCAGCTAGTAAGAACACTGAAGCTTTCTTT.

The chain employs TRBV20-1 and TRBJ2-3; no clear D. V lost 5 bases to trimming and J lost 6 bases, with 9 bases between them. Germline loops: CDR1 DFQATT, CDR2 SNEGSKA (reference sequence). The CDR3 is 11 residues long. The CDR3 is CSASTGDTQYF. The CDR3 DNA reads as TGCAGTGCTTCGACCGGCGATACGCAGTATTTT.